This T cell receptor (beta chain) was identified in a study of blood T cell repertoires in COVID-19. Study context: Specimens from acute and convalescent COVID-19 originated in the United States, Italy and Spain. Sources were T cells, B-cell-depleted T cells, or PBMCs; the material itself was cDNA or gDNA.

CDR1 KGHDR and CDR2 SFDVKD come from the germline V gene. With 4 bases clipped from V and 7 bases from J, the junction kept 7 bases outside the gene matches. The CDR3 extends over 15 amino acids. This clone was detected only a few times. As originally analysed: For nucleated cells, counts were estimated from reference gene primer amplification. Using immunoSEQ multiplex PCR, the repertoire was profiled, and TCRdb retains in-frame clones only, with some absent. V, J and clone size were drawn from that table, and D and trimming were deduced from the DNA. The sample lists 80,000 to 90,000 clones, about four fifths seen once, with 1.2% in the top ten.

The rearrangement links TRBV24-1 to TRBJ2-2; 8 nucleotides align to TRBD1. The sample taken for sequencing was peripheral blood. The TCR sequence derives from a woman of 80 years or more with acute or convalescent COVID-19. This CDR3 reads CATSERDRHHGELFF. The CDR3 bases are TGTGCCACCAGTGAGCGGGACAGGCACCACGGGGAGCTGTTTTTT.